This T cell receptor (beta chain) was sequenced in a study of vaccination effects on CD4 cells after COVID-19. Across the whole study: The patients, a few convalescent individuals, were sampled early and late after vaccination. Post-vaccine draws lagged the second dose by a median of 72 days.

With roughly nine days of culture completed, CD4+ T cells were isolated. SARS-CoV-2 infection was confirmed by PCR in the person between March and December 2020. Participants completed two doses of the BNT162b2 or mRNA-1273 vaccine. On day 3 and again on day 7, half the medium was replaced with IL-2 medium. Sequencing used immunoSEQ multiplex PCR; TCRdb keeps in-frame clones, though not all of them. Altogether 35,000 to 45,000 clones are present, over 60% being singletons, with the ten largest covering 3.6%. On this clone: Antigen: not known.

This CDR3 region has 17 residues. The germline V gene has CDR1 ENHRY and CDR2 SYGVKD. With 6 bases removed from V and 0 bases from J, the gap between germline ends came to 15 bases. The chain links TRBV10-3 to TRBJ2-6, with a possible D match to TRBD1 (5 bases). This sequence originates from a human donor who had a prior SARS-CoV-2 infection. The sample was CD4+ T cells from PBMCs cultured without peptide, taken after COVID-19 vaccination. CDR3: CAISRTYTGSGANVLTF. The DNA of the CDR3 is TGTGCCATCAGCCGCACCTACACAGGCTCTGGGGCCAACGTCCTGACTTTC.